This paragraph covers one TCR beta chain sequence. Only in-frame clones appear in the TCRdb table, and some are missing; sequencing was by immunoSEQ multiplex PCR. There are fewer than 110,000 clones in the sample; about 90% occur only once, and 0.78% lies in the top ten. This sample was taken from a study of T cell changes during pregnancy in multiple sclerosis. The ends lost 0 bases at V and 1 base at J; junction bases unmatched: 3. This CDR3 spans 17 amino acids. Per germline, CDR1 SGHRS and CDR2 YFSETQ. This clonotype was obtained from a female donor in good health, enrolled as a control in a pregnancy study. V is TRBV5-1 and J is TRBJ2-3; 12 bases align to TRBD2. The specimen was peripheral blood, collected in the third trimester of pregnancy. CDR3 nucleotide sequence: TGCGCCAGCAGCTTGGCCTCTAGCGGGGGGGGCACAGATACGCAGTATTTT. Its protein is CASSLASSGGGTDTQYF.